These 16 T cell receptor beta chains share one sample of origin, sequenced in a study of T cells after yellow fever vaccination. MiXCR, applied by TCRdb to the 5' RACE reads, yields one record per CDR3 protein. The table has a few hundred thousand distinct CDR3 sequences, 3% to 4.5% seen once. The material was PBMCs, obtained 5 days after the yellow fever booster vaccination. Source of these receptors: a man between 18 and 29 years old who received the YFV17D yellow fever vaccine.

This chain links TRBV25-1 with TRBJ1-5; D perhaps matches TRBD1 (6 bases). Trimming left V 4 bases short and J 9 bases short, with 13 bases between. This CDR3 has 13 residues. CDR1 and CDR2 from the germline V gene are MGHDK and SYGVNS. CDR3 protein: CASSGQAEMPQHF. In DNA, the CDR3 is TGTGCCAGCAGTGGACAGGCTGAGATGCCCCAGCATTTT.

This clonotype was detected a few times. The chain recombines TRBV25-1 with TRBJ2-5, with 8 nucleotides matching TRBD1. Trimming removed 6 bases from V and 4 bases from J; junction bases left unmatched: 7. The CDR3 is 14 amino acids. Per germline, CDR1 MGHDK and CDR2 SYGVNS. CDR3 sequence reads: CASRTSTGGETQYF. The CDR3 coding sequence is TGTGCCAGCAGGACCTCAACAGGGGGAGAGACCCAGTACTTC.

This clonotype was seen ten or more times. The CDR3 bases are TGCGCCAGCAGCGTGGGGACGGGAGAAGCTTTCTTT. This encodes CASSVGTGEAFF. V gene TRBV5-1 combines with J gene TRBJ1-1, with a tentative D call TRBD1 (5 bases). The germline V gene has CDR1 SGHRS and CDR2 YFSETQ. The length of the CDR3 is 12 residues. Trimming stripped 4 bases from V and 8 bases from J, with 12 bases between.

This clonotype appeared a few times. This sequence joins TRBV7-3 and TRBJ2-3, with D perhaps matching TRBD2 (6 bases). V lost 1 base and J 0 bases, leaving 11 bases between the germline ends. CDR3 length equals 16 residues. The germline gives CDR1 SGHTA, CDR2 FQGTGA. The CDR3 here is CASSLMAGTSTDTQYF. The CDR3 DNA reads as TGTGCCAGCAGCTTAATGGCTGGGACTAGCACAGATACGCAGTATTTT.

This clonotype was seen only a few times. The rearrangement joins TRBV28 to TRBJ1-3; D is undetermined. The CDR3 totals 12 residues. The V end was cut by 4 bases, the J end by 2 bases, with 3 bases between. CDR1 and CDR2 (germline): MDHEN, SYDVKM. The CDR3 loop reads CASSWAGNTIYF. CDR3 DNA sequence: TGTGCCAGCAGTTGGGCTGGAAACACCATATATTTT.

The chain carries TRBV29-1 and TRBJ2-1; TRBD1 or TRBD2 may be the D gene (5 bases each). Germline CDR1 and CDR2: SQVTM and ANQGSEA. V was trimmed by 7 bases and J by 8 bases, leaving 21 bases between them. This CDR3 spans 14 amino acids. CDR3 region: CSGTWRQGWDEQFF. DNA for the CDR3: TGCAGCGGGACCTGGAGGCAGGGATGGGATGAGCAGTTCTTC.

This clonotype was counted between two and nine times. The chain has TRBV2 and TRBJ2-3, with D tentatively TRBD1 (6 bases). The CDR3 has 14 amino acids. Trimming removed 6 bases at V and 7 bases at J, with 17 bases between. CDR1 SNHLY and CDR2 FYNNEI come from the germline V gene. The CDR3 DNA reads TGTGCCAGCAGGGATTGGGACACGGGGAATACGCAGTATTTT. Translation gives CASRDWDTGNTQYF.

This clonotype has at least ten counts. The chain couples TRBV5-1 to TRBJ2-3; either TRBD1 or TRBD2 may supply D (5 bases each). CDR3 length equals 14 residues. Germline V lookup: CDR1 SGHRS, CDR2 YFSETQ. The V gene lost 2 bases and the J gene lost 6 bases, with 13 bases spanning the gap. The CDR3 region has the DNA TGCGCCAGCAGCTTAGCAGGGAGTAGTGATACGCAGTATTTT. Residues: CASSLAGSSDTQYF.

This clonotype was seen a handful of times. The chain is built from TRBV5-1 and TRBJ2-3; maybe TRBD2 (5 bases). Trimming pared 2 bases from V and 0 bases from J, leaving 7 bases between. CDR3 length: 14 amino acids. Germline CDR1 reads SGHRS; CDR2 reads YFSETQ. CDR3 loop: CASSFTSSTDTQYF. The CDR3 DNA is TGCGCCAGCAGCTTCACTAGTAGCACAGATACGCAGTATTTT.

This clonotype was seen many times. The chain uses TRBV5-1 and TRBJ2-3, with TRBD1 as a possible D gene (6 bases). V was pared by 5 bases and J by 4 bases, with 14 bases between. This CDR3 is built from 14 residues. Germline V gene data show CDR1 as SGHRS and CDR2 as YFSETQ. CDR3 bases: TGCGCCAGCAGGACCGGGACACCCCCAGATACGCAGTATTTT. Amino acids: CASRTGTPPDTQYF.

The rearrangement joins TRBV6-5 to TRBJ2-2; D perhaps matches TRBD1 (6 bases). Deletions cut 7 bases from V and 0 bases from J, with 15 bases between. This CDR3 has 16 residues. CDR1 MNHEY and CDR2 SVGAGI come from the germline V gene. CDR3 bases: TGTGCCAGCACCACGGGACATACTTCGAACACCGGGGAGCTGTTTTTT. Protein product: CASTTGHTSNTGELFF.

The chain joins TRBV4-1 to TRBJ2-5; 8 bases fit TRBD2. V dropped 1 base and J dropped 3; count of bases not matched to a gene: 7. CDR1 and CDR2 from the germline V gene are MGHRA and YSYEKL. The CDR3 sequence is 16 residues long. This CDR3 is CASSQGVARGEETQYF. The CDR3 DNA is TGCGCCAGCAGCCAAGGGGTAGCGCGGGGGGAAGAGACCCAGTACTTC.

The sample holds many counts of this clonotype. The CDR3 DNA reads as TGTGCCAGCAGCTTGGAAAGCTCGGGAGGGCCCCAGCATTTT. Translating gives CASSLESSGGPQHF. The J gene is TRBJ1-5, the V gene TRBV5-5; D remains ambiguous. This CDR3 spans 14 amino acids. CDR1 is SGHKS, CDR2 YYEKEE, per germline (reference sequence). V lost 0 bases to trimming and J lost 9 bases, with 13 bases between them.

This clonotype was observed a handful of times. The chain has TRBV6-5 and TRBJ1-1; the D gene is possibly TRBD1 (6 bases). CDR3 length equals 15 residues. With 7 bases removed from V and 11 bases from J, the gap between germline ends came to 26 bases. From germline, CDR1 is MNHEY and CDR2 SVGAGI. The CDR3 sequence: CASNRFGGRGVGAFF. The CDR3 bases are TGTGCCAGCAACCGCTTCGGGGGGCGAGGGGTTGGGGCTTTCTTT.

This chain links TRBV6-5 with TRBJ2-3, with unresolved D. The CDR3 runs 15 residues. V was pared by 6 bases and J by 5 bases, with 18 bases between. In germline, CDR1 is MNHEY, CDR2 SVGAGI. CDR3 bases: TGTGCCAGCAGACTACTCTGGGCCGTTGGAGATACGCAGTATTTT. Residues: CASRLLWAVGDTQYF.

This clonotype was seen many times. The gene calls are TRBV19 and TRBJ1-2; 12 nucleotides agree with TRBD1. Germline lookup yields CDR1 LNHDA and CDR2 SQIVND (reference sequence). This CDR3 spans 14 amino acids. V shed 6 bases and J 4 bases; nucleotides not matched to a gene: 3. As DNA, the CDR3 is TGTGCCAGTAGCCCGGGACAGGGGGCCTATGGCTACACCTTC. Encoded protein: CASSPGQGAYGYTF.